This TCR beta chain appears in the sequencing data of a study of shared clonotypes between healthy human individuals. Researchers partitioned CD4+ cells into CD45RA+ naive and CD45RA-negative memory subsets. Every immunoSEQ plate was one replicate of a subset's evenly spread DNA. Assay used: immunoSEQ multiplex PCR; TCRdb lists only in-frame clones, some missing. The sample shows over a million clones, approximately 98.5% of them seen only once. The ends were cut back, 3 bases at V and 3 bases at J, with 9 bases in the middle. Germline-derived CDR1 and CDR2 are GTSNPN and SVGIG (reference sequence). This CDR3 region has 12 residues.

The chain employs TRBV30 and TRBJ2-7; D remains unclear. This sequence was found in a man aged 30-40 years in good health. Input material: naive CD4+ T cells sorted from blood. Indicated subset: CD45RA+ positively selected. CDR3 DNA: TGTGCCTGGAGCGACGGCCTCTACGAGCAGTACTTC. Residues: CAWSDGLYEQYF.